One and the same sample provided the 32 T cell receptor beta chains below, sequenced in a study of blood T cell repertoires in COVID-19. The repertoire was sequenced with immunoSEQ multiplex PCR; TCRdb's copy has only in-frame clones and lacks some. Found here are about 40,000 clones, 85% of them singletons; the top ten hold 5% to 7%. The sample comprised peripheral blood. Receptors originate from a man over 45 with active COVID-19.

The V and J genes are TRBV7-9 and TRBJ1-2; D unclear. Germline CDR1 reads SEHNR; CDR2 reads FQNEAQ (reference sequence). The CDR3 sequence is 13 residues long. Trimming shortened V by 1 base and J by 8 bases, and 11 bases separated the two germline ends. CDR3 protein: CASSLGSLGGYTF. The CDR3 DNA sequence: TGTGCCAGCAGCTTAGGATCGTTGGGCGGCTACACCTTC. The full variable domain, completed using reference TRBV7-9 and TRBJ1-2, is DTGVSQNPRHKITKRGQNVTFRCDPISEHNRLYWYRQTLGQGPEFLTYFQNEAQLEKSRLLSDRFSAERPKGSFSTLEIQRTEQGDSAMYLCASSLGSLGGYTFGSGTRLTVV.

This clone was seen more than once but under ten times. The chain has TRBV2 and TRBJ1-6; weak D call: TRBD1 (6 bases). CDR1 is SNHLY, CDR2 FYNNEI, per germline. V was cut by 7 bases and J by 5 bases, with 15 bases left in between. CDR3 size: 15 residues. CDR3 in DNA: TGTGCCAGCAACTACGGTGGACAGAATAATTCACCCCTCCACTTT. This encodes CASNYGGQNNSPLHF.

The count of this clone is one. A much larger clonotype is one base distant, so this may be a read error. At the DNA level, this CDR3 is encoded by other sequences in the same sample as well. This chain joins TRBV18 and TRBJ1-5, with 10 bases matching TRBD1. Germline CDR1 reads KGHSH; CDR2 reads LQKENI. The V segment lost 3 bases and the J segment 2 bases; nucleotides outside the gene matches: 1. The CDR3 spans 15 residues. The DNA of the CDR3 is TGTGCCAGCTCACCGGACAGGGGGGGCAATCAGCCCCAGCATTTT. This encodes CASSPDRGGNQPQHF.

Only a few counts were recorded for this clone. V is TRBV28 and J is TRBJ1-2; 7 bases are shared with TRBD1. Trimming at V came to 4 bases and at J to 4 bases, leaving 6 bases not matched to a gene. Germline V gene sequence: CDR1 MDHEN, CDR2 SYDVKM. The CDR3 is made up of 14 amino acids. CDR3 DNA sequence: TGTGCCAGCAGTTCCTTTACAGGGGTCTATGGCTACACCTTC. Translating it yields CASSSFTGVYGYTF.

This chain links TRBV6-2 or TRBV6-3 with TRBJ2-1, with TRBD2 as a possible D gene (6 bases). The CDR3 extends over 12 amino acids. Trimming removed 6 bases from V and 9 bases from J, with 12 bases in between. Germline V CDR1 and CDR2: MNHEY, SVGEGT. DNA of the CDR3: TGTGCCAGCAGCCGGAGGGGCACTGAGCAGTTCTTC. Amino acid sequence: CASSRRGTEQFF.

This rearrangement joins TRBV11-3 to TRBJ2-1; 9 nucleotides align to TRBD1. There are 13 residues in the CDR3. Germline V gene sequence: CDR1 SGHNT, CDR2 YENEEA. V gave up 7 bases and J gave up 9 bases; unmatched junction bases: 7. The CDR3 bases are TGTGCCAGCACCCTGGGACAGGGACTTGAGCAGTTCTTC. This gives the protein CASTLGQGLEQFF.

This sequence joins TRBV7-2 and TRBJ2-2, with 7 positions matching TRBD2. CDR1 is SGHTA, CDR2 FQGNSA, per germline. V shed 0 bases and J 3 bases; nucleotides not matched to a gene: 4. There are 16 residues in the CDR3. The CDR3 DNA reads as TGTGCCAGCAGCTTAGCTTGGGGGGGGTACACCGGGGAGCTGTTTTTT. Translated: CASSLAWGGYTGELFF.

This clone has only one observation. The chain recombines TRBV29-1 with TRBJ2-7; D is perhaps TRBD1 (6 bases). Deletions cut 4 bases from V and 7 bases from J, with 11 bases between. CDR1 and CDR2 from the germline V gene are SQVTM and ANQGSEA. The CDR3 sequence is 11 residues long. The CDR3 spells CSVVLRGEQYF. CDR3 nucleotide sequence: TGCAGCGTTGTCCTTAGGGGGGAGCAGTACTTC.

V usage is TRBV5-1 and J usage is TRBJ2-1; weak D call: TRBD2 (6 bases). Germline V lookup: CDR1 SGHRS, CDR2 YFSETQ. V was clipped by 4 bases and J by 8 bases, with 10 bases between them. The length of the CDR3 is 12 residues. This chain's CDR3 is CASSPRRDEQFF. As DNA, the CDR3 is TGCGCCAGCAGCCCCCGGAGGGATGAGCAGTTCTTC.

This clone showed up just once. One end of the junction does not line up with germline, which may come from a read error. The same CDR3 also results from other DNA sequences found in this sample. The chain joins TRBV24-1 to TRBJ1-3; TRBD1 is a possible D gene (6 bases). The CDR3 spans 17 residues. CDR1 is KGHDR and CDR2 is SFDVKD in the germline V gene. The CDR3 DNA sequence: TGCGCCACCAGTGATCAAGGGACAACAAGCTCTGGAAACACCATATATTTT. It specifies CATSDQGTTSSGNTIYF.

The CDR3 nucleotides are TGTGCCAGCAGCCGTAACAGGGGGGTCACTGAAGCTTTCTTT. Translation gives CASSRNRGVTEAFF. The genes are TRBV11-3 and TRBJ1-1; 8 nucleotides agree with TRBD1. Unmatched junction bases numbered 6, after V lost 5 bases and J lost 4 bases. CDR1 is SGHNT and CDR2 is YENEEA in the germline V gene. The CDR3 extends over 14 amino acids.

This clone has a single count. This chain joins TRBV7-3 and TRBJ2-1, with 7 bases lining up with TRBD1. Germline lookup yields CDR1 SGHTA and CDR2 FQGTGA. The CDR3 length is 13 residues. The V gene end was trimmed by 3 bases and the J gene end by 9 bases; junction bases not matched to a gene: 5. CDR3 region: CASSLARQGEQFF. The CDR3 DNA sequence: TGTGCCAGCAGCTTGGCGAGACAGGGTGAGCAGTTCTTC.

The chain uses TRBV7-9 and TRBJ1-2; TRBD1 aligns across 10 bases. Germline assignment: CDR1 SEHNR and CDR2 FQNEAQ (reference sequence). This CDR3 is 13 amino acids long. J was trimmed by 7 bases and V by 5 bases; bases with no gene match: 4. CDR3 amino acids: CASSQGQGGGYTF. The CDR3 bases are TGTGCCAGCAGCCAAGGACAGGGGGGTGGCTACACCTTC.

This clone was seen a handful of times. This chain uses TRBV25-1 with TRBJ2-2; D possibly corresponds to TRBD1 (6 bases). This CDR3 has 13 amino acids. Germline V CDR1 and CDR2: MGHDK, SYGVNS. Trimming removed 6 bases at V and 6 bases at J, with 11 bases between. The CDR3 nucleotides are TGTGCCAGCAGCTCCAGGGGTTCCGGGGAGCTGTTTTTT. This encodes CASSSRGSGELFF.

The rearrangement links TRBV27 to TRBJ2-1; D not certain. This CDR3 is 16 amino acids long. Germline loops: CDR1 MNHEY, CDR2 SMNVEV (reference sequence). Trimming took off 2 bases at V and 0 bases at J, with 11 bases between the two ends. The CDR3 DNA is TGTGCCAGCAGTTTAAGGCAGAGGAGCTCCTACAATGAGCAGTTCTTC. Its protein is CASSLRQRSSYNEQFF.

The V and J genes are TRBV5-1 and TRBJ2-1; TRBD2 aligns across 10 bases. CDR1 is SGHRS and CDR2 is YFSETQ in the germline V gene. V shed 0 bases and J 4 bases; nucleotides not matched to a gene: 7. The CDR3 is 17 residues long. CDR3 DNA: TGCGCCAGCAGCTTGGGGCCTAGCGGGAGAACTTACAATGAGCAGTTCTTC. Translated: CASSLGPSGRTYNEQFF.

This clone was picked up one time. The junction departs from the called germline gene at one end, perhaps through a read error. CDR3 protein: CAGSGPRGGEQYF. DNA of the CDR3: TGTGCCGGCAGCGGGCCGCGGGGCGGCGAGCAGTACTTC. The V gene is TRBV11-3, the J gene TRBJ2-7; tentative D call: TRBD2 (6 bases). Per germline, CDR1 SGHNT and CDR2 YENEEA. This CDR3 has 13 amino acids.

This chain links TRBV6-5 with TRBJ1-4; D unclear. Germline loops: CDR1 MNHEY, CDR2 SVGAGI. The CDR3 has 14 residues. Between the trimmed V and J ends, which lost 2 bases and 7 bases, there was a span of 11 bases. In DNA, the CDR3 is TGTGCCAGCAGTTACCGGCGGGCCAGTGAAAAACTGTTTTTT. It translates to CASSYRRASEKLFF.

This chain connects TRBV29-1 to TRBJ1-2; no firm D call. V was cut by 6 bases and J by 4 bases, with 12 bases left in between. This CDR3 comprises 12 residues. Germline CDR1 SQVTM, CDR2 ANQGSEA. The CDR3 DNA is TGCAGCGTGGTAGTGGGAGTCTATGGCTACACCTTC. Its protein product is CSVVVGVYGYTF.

The V and J genes are TRBV4-3 and TRBJ1-2; 12 bases align to TRBD1. Per germline, CDR1 LGHNA and CDR2 YSLEER. This CDR3 is built from 17 residues. With 3 bases clipped from V and 7 bases from J, the junction kept 12 bases outside the gene matches. Here the CDR3 reads CASSQLGDRGLLGGYTF. CDR3 nucleotide sequence: TGCGCCAGCAGCCAGTTAGGGGACAGGGGGCTGTTGGGTGGCTACACCTTC.

The chain combines TRBV28 with TRBJ2-1, with a weak D call TRBD1 (6 bases). Germline V gene lookup returns CDR1 MDHEN and CDR2 SYDVKM. CDR3 length: 12 amino acids. Trimming took 5 bases from V and 9 from J, leaving 11 bases between them. CDR3 region: CASSTGSGEQFF. CDR3 nucleotide sequence: TGTGCCAGCAGTACAGGGTCTGGTGAGCAGTTCTTC.

The chain recombines TRBV18 with TRBJ2-1, with D possibly matching TRBD1 (5 bases). The V gene's germline CDR1 is KGHSH and CDR2 LQKENI. The CDR3 runs to 13 residues. V was clipped by 0 bases and J by 8 bases, with 8 bases between them. In DNA form, the CDR3 reads TGTGCCAGCTCACCACCTACAGGCGATGAGCAGTTCTTC. It codes for CASSPPTGDEQFF. The variable domain in full, completed from reference TRBV18 and TRBJ2-1, reads NAGVMQNPRHLVRRRGQEARLRCSPMKGHSHVYWYRQLPEEGLKFMVYLQKENIIDESGMPKERFSAEFPKEGPSILRIQQVVRGDSAAYFCASSPPTGDEQFFGPGTRLTVL.

The genes are TRBV2 and TRBJ2-5, with no clear D. Germline lookup yields CDR1 SNHLY and CDR2 FYNNEI. The CDR3 has 13 amino acids. V dropped 4 bases and J dropped 0 bases, with 6 bases sitting between them. This CDR3 is CASSGLNQETQYF. The CDR3 DNA reads TGTGCCAGCAGTGGACTTAACCAAGAGACCCAGTACTTC.

The chain carries TRBV19 and TRBJ1-2; 7 nucleotides match TRBD1. CDR1 is LNHDA and CDR2 is SQIVND in the germline V gene (reference sequence). The CDR3 is 13 residues long. Trimming removed 8 bases from V and 4 bases from J; junction bases left unmatched: 7. DNA for the CDR3: TGTGCCAGTTACTCCGGGACAGCCTATGGCTACACCTTC. This gives the protein CASYSGTAYGYTF. Variable domain in full (rest from reference TRBV19 and TRBJ1-2): DGGITQSPKYLFRKEGQNVTLSCEQNLNHDAMYWYRQDPGQGLRLIYYSQIVNDFQKGDIAEGYSVSREKKESFPLTVTSAQKNPTAFYLCASYSGTAYGYTFGSGTRLTVV.

The rearrangement joins TRBV7-9 to TRBJ2-7; 13 nucleotides align to TRBD2. This CDR3 is 15 amino acids long. Per the germline V gene, CDR1 is SEHNR and CDR2 is FQNEAQ (reference sequence). The junction had 7 bases not matched to a gene; V was cut back by 5 bases and J by 6 bases. The CDR3 reads CASSRAGLAGAEQYF. For the CDR3, the DNA is TGTGCCAGCAGCCGCGCCGGACTAGCGGGAGCCGAGCAGTACTTC.

The CDR3 is CASSVVRGSSTDTQYF. CDR3 in DNA: TGTGCCAGCAGCGTAGTCAGGGGTTCTAGCACAGATACGCAGTATTTT. The V and J genes are TRBV9 and TRBJ2-3; D might be TRBD1 (6 bases). This CDR3 has 16 amino acids. Trimming took off 0 bases at V and 0 bases at J, with 11 bases between the two ends. CDR1 is SGDLS and CDR2 is YYNGEE in the germline V gene.

The table lists this clone with a few counts. The chain carries TRBV10-1 and TRBJ1-5, with D maybe TRBD1 (5 bases). The CDR3 covers 13 residues. V dropped 6 bases and J dropped 7 bases, with 13 bases sitting between them. The germline V gene encodes CDR1 WNHNN and CDR2 SYGVQD (reference sequence). This CDR3 reads CASRKTGRQPQHF. CDR3 nucleotide sequence: TGCGCCAGCAGAAAAACAGGAAGACAGCCCCAGCATTTT.

The chain's CDR3 is CASSETGFYNQPQHF. The CDR3 nucleotides are TGTGCCAGCAGTGAGACAGGGTTCTACAATCAGCCCCAGCATTTT. V gene TRBV6-1 combines with J gene TRBJ1-5; the match to TRBD1 covers 7 bases. The CDR3 totals 15 residues. V gave up 3 bases and J gave up 3 bases; unmatched junction bases: 5. From germline, CDR1 is MNHNS and CDR2 SASEGT.

This sequence joins TRBV19 and TRBJ1-2; TRBD1 aligns across 7 bases. The CDR3 has 14 residues. V was clipped by 5 bases and J by 4 bases; unmatched bases: 7. Germline values: CDR1 LNHDA, CDR2 SQIVND (reference sequence). The CDR3 protein is CASSSRDRTYGYTF. As DNA, the CDR3 is TGTGCCAGTAGTTCCAGGGACAGAACCTATGGCTACACCTTC.

The gene calls are TRBV19 and TRBJ1-2, with TRBD1 matching 8 bases. CDR1 LNHDA and CDR2 SQIVND come from the germline V gene (reference sequence). This CDR3 has 14 residues. The V segment lost 5 bases and the J segment 8 bases; nucleotides outside the gene matches: 10. The CDR3 protein is CASSPRGQGWGYTF. For the CDR3, the DNA is TGTGCCAGTAGTCCGCGAGGACAGGGCTGGGGCTACACCTTC.

The chain combines TRBV30 with TRBJ2-6; 9 bases are shared with TRBD1. CDR3 length equals 17 residues. The J segment lost 1 base and the V segment lost 2 bases, leaving 6 bases of the junction unmatched. Looked up from germline, CDR1 is GTSNPN and CDR2 is SVGIG (reference sequence). CDR3 coding DNA: TGTGCCTGGAGTACACCGGGACAGGGATCTGGGGCCAACGTCCTGACTTTC. It yields the protein CAWSTPGQGSGANVLTF.

This chain uses TRBV5-1 with TRBJ2-1; 9 bases match TRBD2. CDR3 length equals 16 residues. Germline values: CDR1 SGHRS, CDR2 YFSETQ. Trimming at V came to 0 bases and at J to 6 bases, leaving 7 bases not matched to a gene. The CDR3 region is CASSLAPAGGLNEQFF. The DNA for the CDR3 is TGCGCCAGCAGCTTGGCTCCAGCGGGGGGCCTCAATGAGCAGTTCTTC. Full variable domain (rest looked up from reference TRBV5-1 and TRBJ2-1): KAGVTQTPRYLIKTRGQQVTLSCSPISGHRSVSWYQQTPGQGLQFLFEYFSETQRNKGNFPGRFSGRQFSNSRSEMNVSTLELGDSALYLCASSLAPAGGLNEQFFGPGTRLTVL.